The source of this T cell receptor (beta chain) is a study of blood T cell repertoires in COVID-19. Overall study: Both acute and convalescent COVID-19 samples were obtained from the United States, Italy and Spain.

Using immunoSEQ multiplex PCR, the repertoire was profiled, and TCRdb retains in-frame clones only, with some absent. The table records around 120,000 clones, approximately 84% of them present only once. The V and J ends lost 7 bases and 2 bases respectively, with 12 bases between them. The CDR3 runs to 14 residues. From germline, CDR1 is SGHTA and CDR2 FQGNSA. The source is a human donor in a cohort sampled during active COVID-19. The gene calls are TRBV7-2 and TRBJ2-1, with D maybe TRBD2 (6 bases). What was sequenced was peripheral blood. Here the CDR3 DNA reads TGTGCCAGCACCTCGGGAGTGGCCTACAATGAGCAGTTCTTC. It codes for CASTSGVAYNEQFF. The variable domain in full, with the rest retrieved from reference TRBV7-2 and TRBJ2-1, is GAGVSQSPSNKVTEKGKDVELRCDPISGHTALYWYRQSLGQGLEFLIYFQGNSAPDKSGLPSDRFSAERTGGSVSTLTIQRTQQEDSAVYLCASTSGVAYNEQFFGPGTRLTVL.